This TCR beta chain was recorded in a study of spatial heterogeneity in lung cancer. V gave up 5 bases and J gave up 3 bases; unmatched junction bases: 8. The germline V gene encodes CDR1 MNHEY and CDR2 SVGEGT. The CDR3 has 15 amino acids. This clonotype was counted many times. Its antigen is currently unknown. This beta chain represents an off-target read in a library built for alpha chains; its size is of limited meaning. TCR cDNA molecules each had a unique molecular identifier. TCRdb independently ran MiXCR on the 5' RACE reads; one entry per CDR3 protein. The sample lists under 10,000 distinct CDR3 sequences, nearly 4% occurring once. Time point meaning: blood taken at disease recurrence. From tumor, nontumor lung or frozen PBMC, whole RNA was taken unsorted for sequencing. Study-level results: There were more appearances of ubiquitous expanded tumor TCRs in blood at resection than at follow-up.

Sequencing used PBMCs, obtained at recurrence. The receptor was derived from a female donor with early-stage non-small cell lung cancer. The chain is built from TRBV6-2 or TRBV6-3 and TRBJ2-3, with 7 bases lining up with TRBD1. In nucleotides, the CDR3 is TGTGCCAGCAGTCCCGGCCAGGGGGAAACAGATACGCAGTATTTT. The encoded protein is CASSPGQGETDTQYF.